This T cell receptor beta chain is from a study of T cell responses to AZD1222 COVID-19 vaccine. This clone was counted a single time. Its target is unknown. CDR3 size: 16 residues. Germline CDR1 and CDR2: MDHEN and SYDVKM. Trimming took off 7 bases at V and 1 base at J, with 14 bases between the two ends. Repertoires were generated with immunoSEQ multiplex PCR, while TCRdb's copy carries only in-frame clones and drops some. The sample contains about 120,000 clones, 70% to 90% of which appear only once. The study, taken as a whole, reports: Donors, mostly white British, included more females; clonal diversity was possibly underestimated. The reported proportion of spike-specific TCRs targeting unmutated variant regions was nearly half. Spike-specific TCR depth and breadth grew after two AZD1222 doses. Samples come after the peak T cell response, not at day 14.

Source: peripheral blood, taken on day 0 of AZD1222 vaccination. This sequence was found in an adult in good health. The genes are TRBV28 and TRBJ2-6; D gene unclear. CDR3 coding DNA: TGTGCCAGCACCGAGGCGACGGGTTCTGGGGCCAACGTCCTGACTTTC. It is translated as CASTEATGSGANVLTF.